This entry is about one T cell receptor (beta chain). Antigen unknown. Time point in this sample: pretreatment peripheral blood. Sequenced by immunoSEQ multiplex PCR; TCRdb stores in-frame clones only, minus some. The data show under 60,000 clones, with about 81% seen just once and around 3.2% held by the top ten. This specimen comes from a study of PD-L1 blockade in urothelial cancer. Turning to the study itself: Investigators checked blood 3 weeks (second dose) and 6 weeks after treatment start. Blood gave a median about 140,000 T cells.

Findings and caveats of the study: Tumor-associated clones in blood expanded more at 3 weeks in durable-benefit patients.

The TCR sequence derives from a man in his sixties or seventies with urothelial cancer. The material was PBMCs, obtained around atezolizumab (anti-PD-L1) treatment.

The CDR3 DNA follows: TGCGCCAGCAGCCGACAGGGCTCCTACAATGAGCAGTTCTTC. Translated: CASSRQGSYNEQFF. The V gene is TRBV4-1, the J gene TRBJ2-1; 7 bases line up with TRBD1. J lost 0 bases, V lost 4 bases, and 0 bases had no gene match. The CDR3 extends over 14 amino acids. Germline V gene sequence: CDR1 MGHRA, CDR2 YSYEKL.